The text below deals with one T cell receptor (beta chain). Its antigen remains unidentified. No base quality values were provided; no much bigger clone lies one nucleotide off. Trimming removed 5 bases from V and 0 bases from J, leaving 14 bases between the germline ends. The CDR3 goes from the cysteine to the phenylalanine over 15 residues. The kept DNA is CDR3 alone, 45 bases in frame from the first base. The germline V gene specifies SGHDN as CDR1 and FVKESK as CDR2. This record comes from a study of blood T cells in healthy people across ages (dated by TCRdb to 2013 to 2016). Context from the whole study: Template switching captured roughly one uniquely barcoded TCR beta cDNA molecule per two T cells in model experiments. To avoid experimental bias, donors of different ages were distributed randomly across sequencing lanes. The study measured age-related changes in TCR beta repertoire diversity using deep sequencing normalized with unique cDNA molecular identifiers. Donors were grouped into four age groups: young (average about 15 years), middle-aged (approximately 41), aged (around 62) and long-lived (about 90). The study analyzed two additional independent replicas of 1 million unique cDNA reads from the same blood draw for two donors, one aged 18 to 29 and one aged 80 or older.

Library prep was done by 5' RACE. Sequencer: Illumina HiSeq 2500. A second PCR of roughly 7 to 11 cycles was performed with a sample-barcoded 5' primer and a J-beta primer mix. Each TCR beta cDNA molecule received a unique molecular identifier from a template-switch 5' adaptor carrying 12 random nucleotides. Each sample yielded at least 3 million CDR3-containing paired-end reads. All of the RNA was converted into first-strand cDNA using the Mint cDNA synthesis kit, with a TRBC-specific oligonucleotide serving as the primer. Following uracil-DNA glycosylase treatment, all cDNA underwent a first 18-cycle PCR with the universal primers M1SS and BC2_uni_R. The paper's data handling went like this. For normalization, 1 million high-quality reads, each with a distinct molecular identifier, were randomly selected from each sample. Instead of being binned into consensus sequences, reads that shared molecular identifiers were thrown out. MiTCR, run with a Q25 quality threshold and the strictest error-elimination algorithm, handled CDR3 identification, clonotype clustering and error correction. A nonparametric unseen species model with Euler transformation was used to estimate lower-bound total TCR beta diversity. TCRdb reanalyzed the raw reads on its own, using fastp at Q25 for trimming and MiXCR for clone calling, and kept in-frame beta chains. CDR3 protein sequences are deduplicated, and each keeps its most common genes and DNA. TCRdb's processing, not the authors', yielded these V and J calls. The sample table contains 450,000 to 700,000 distinct CDR3 sequences; only one count was recorded for 25% to 30% of them. The leading ten clones occupy 15% to 20% of the sample.

The paper's findings and limits, for the study overall: The long-lived group showed more naive CD4+ T cells, fewer expanded clones and increased TCR diversity than the aged group, suggesting age selection. Conclusive comparison of naive and antigen-experienced compartments was prevented by the profiling of bulk unsorted PBMCs. Observed TCR beta diversity per million T cells fell roughly linearly with age, and a significant reduction was already apparent by age around 36. Estimates of total diversity based on one million sequenced T cells were regarded as lower bounds and as underestimates. There was a strong correlation between observed TCR beta diversity and the percentage of naive T cells measured by flow cytometry. Donor CMV infection status was unknown, potentially confounding age-related changes in expanded clonotypes.

Donors were 39 systemically healthy Caucasian individuals from Russia aged roughly 6 to 95 years. Each donor gave approximately 9.4 milliliters of peripheral blood, drawn into EDTA-treated Vacutainer tubes. Ficoll-Paque density-gradient centrifugation was used to isolate PBMCs, with at least 7 million per sample. Total RNA, at least 6 micrograms per sample, was extracted from PBMCs with Trizol reagent. Naive CD45RAhigh/CD27high T cell percentages were measured by flow cytometry on a PBMC aliquot from every donor. Input material: blood. This clonotype was sampled from a woman between 65 and 79 years old in good health. The V and J segments used are TRBV14 and TRBJ2-7; the D gene could be either TRBD1 or TRBD2, each agreeing at 5 bases. The CDR3 amino acid sequence is: CASSSTGTYSYEQYF. The nucleotides are TGTGCCAGCAGCTCGACCGGGACCTACTCCTACGAGCAGTACTTC.